This T cell receptor (beta chain) was observed in a study of T-cell memory formation after mild COVID-19. The study's findings and limits: Pre-infection memory harbored some responding clones, suggesting cross-reactive memory joined.

The table lists this clonotype with a few counts. Its specificity is unknown. With constant-segment primers, 5'RACE yielded cDNA libraries of TCR alpha and TCR beta that carried sample barcodes and UMIs. TCRdb passed the 5' RACE reads through MiXCR, listing each CDR3 protein once. The table includes 270,000 or so distinct CDR3 sequences, over 15% detected once. The sample was PBMCs or a T cell subset sorted from them (not recorded which). The sequence derives from a man aged 18 to 29 who had mild COVID-19 (a few samples of this study predate the infection). Cell type and time point are not known.

This CDR3 is CASGGPGKETQYF. The CDR3 bases are TGTGCCAGCGGGGGGCCGGGGAAAGAGACCCAGTACTTC. The V and J genes are TRBV7-2 and TRBJ2-5; D may be TRBD1 or TRBD2 (6 bases each). CDR1 and CDR2 from the germline V gene are SGHTA and FQGNSA. The CDR3 covers 13 residues. V dropped 8 bases and J dropped 3 bases, with 13 bases sitting between them.